The 24 T cell receptor beta chains below were found in one sample sequenced in a study of tumor and adjacent non-tumor tissue in lung cancer. This sample's RNA came from whole unsorted tissue. The library came from three nested PCR rounds adapted from ARM-PCR protocols. A single record per CDR3 protein comes from TCRdb applying MiXCR to the multiplex PCR reads. The sample has about 120,000 distinct CDR3 sequences, about 66% seen once. The sample was lung tumor tissue. The receptors derive from a man aged 25-40 years with non-small cell lung cancer.

As regards this clonotype: A read error may be the cause here, since a much bigger clone is one base away. The V call is TRBV5-1, the J call TRBJ2-5, with D perhaps being TRBD1 or TRBD2 (5 bases each). CDR1 and CDR2 from the germline V gene are SGHRS and YFSETQ. This CDR3 has 15 amino acids. Written as DNA, the CDR3 is TGCGCCAGCAGCTTGGAACAGGCGGGTCAAGAGAGCCAGTACTTC. Residues: CASSLEQAGQESQYF.

The chain employs TRBV19 and TRBJ1-5; a possible D gene is TRBD1 (5 bases). Germline values: CDR1 LNHDA, CDR2 SQIVND (reference sequence). The CDR3 has 15 residues. V lost 3 bases to trimming and J lost 3 bases, with 12 bases between them. CDR3 coding DNA: TGTGCCAGTAGTATCAGGGATATGGACAATCAGCCCCAGCATTTT. It translates to CASSIRDMDNQPQHF.

Of note for this clonotype: The junction differs from germline at one of its ends, possibly a read error. The rearrangement joins TRBV11-3 to TRBJ2-1; TRBD1 agrees at 8 bases. The CDR3 covers 16 residues. Per germline, CDR1 SGHNT and CDR2 YENEEA. This CDR3 reads CAGSARQGIPYNEQFF. The CDR3 DNA follows: TGTGCCGGCAGCGCCAGACAGGGGATACCCTACAATGAGCAGTTCTTC.

Here the CDR3 DNA reads TGCAGCGTTGCCCCAGGGAACACTGAAGCTTTCTTT. It translates to CSVAPGNTEAFF. V gene TRBV29-1 combines with J gene TRBJ1-1; unclear D gene. The CDR3 is made up of 12 amino acids. Germline CDR1 SQVTM, CDR2 ANQGSEA. V lost 4 bases and J 1 base, leaving 7 bases between the germline ends.

For this clonotype: At one end the junction does not follow the germline gene, possibly because of a read error. The rearrangement joins TRBV5-6 to TRBJ2-2, with D perhaps TRBD1 (5 bases). This CDR3 has 17 amino acids. Germline lookup yields CDR1 SGHDT and CDR2 YYEEEE. The CDR3 DNA is TGTGACAGCAGCTTCCCCCCTACGACAGTGAACACCGGGGAGCTGTTTTTT. Translating it yields CDSSFPPTTVNTGELFF.

Regarding this clonotype: A much larger clone lies a single base off, so this may be a read error. The rearrangement joins TRBV20-1 to TRBJ1-5, with D possibly TRBD1 on 6 matching bases. The CDR3 has 12 residues. Germline V gene sequence: CDR1 DFQATT, CDR2 SNEGSKA (reference sequence). CDR3 loop: CRARGSNQPQHF. The DNA for the CDR3 is TGCAGAGCTAGGGGGTCCAATCAGCCCCAGCATTTT.

Details on this clonotype: A read error may account for a junction end that differs from germline. The chain employs TRBV5-1 and TRBJ1-2; tentatively, D is TRBD1 (5 bases). The CDR3 extends over 14 amino acids. Germline CDR1 and CDR2: SGHRS and YFSETQ. DNA for the CDR3: TGCGCCAGCAGCTTGGACACAGGAAACTATGGCTGCACCTTC. Its translation is CASSLDTGNYGCTF.

Turning to this clonotype: This may arise from a read error, as a much more abundant clone is one base away. The rearrangement uses TRBV20-1 and TRBJ2-1, with a tentative D call TRBD2 (5 bases). The CDR3 covers 15 residues. Germline CDR1 DFQATT, CDR2 SNEGSKA (reference sequence). V was pared by 4 bases and J by 7 bases, with 20 bases between. CDR3 residues: CSAIMSGRVLNEQFF. In nucleotides, the CDR3 is TGCAGTGCTATTATGAGCGGTAGGGTCTTAAATGAGCAGTTCTTC.

Details on this clonotype: A much larger clone differs from this one at a single base, so this may be a read error. This chain uses TRBV11-1 with TRBJ2-3; 9 bases line up with TRBD2. With V trimmed by 5 bases and J by 1 base, 4 bases remained unmatched. The germline V gene encodes CDR1 SGHAT and CDR2 FQDESV (reference sequence). The CDR3 is made up of 15 amino acids. The CDR3 reads CASSIRTSGTDTQYF. As DNA, the CDR3 is TGTGCCAGCAGCATAAGGACTAGCGGCACAGATACGCAGTATTTT. Full variable domain (remainder filled in from reference TRBV11-1 and TRBJ2-3): EAEVAQSPRYKITEKSQAVAFWCDPISGHATLYWYRQILGQGPELLVQFQDESVVDDSQLPKDRFSAERLKGVDSTLKIQPAELGDSAMYLCASSIRTSGTDTQYFGPGTRLTVL.

The chain recombines TRBV20-1 with TRBJ2-5, with 9 bases that match TRBD2. V lost 6 bases to trimming and J lost 2 bases; unmatched junction nucleotides: 7. This CDR3 comprises 14 residues. CDR1 DFQATT and CDR2 SNEGSKA come from the germline V gene (reference sequence). This chain's CDR3 is CSASASGKQETQYF. The DNA for the CDR3 is TGCAGTGCCAGTGCTAGCGGGAAACAAGAGACCCAGTACTTC.

This clonotype was seen ten or more times. This chain uses TRBV6-6 with TRBJ1-6; no reliable D call. The V end was cut by 7 bases, the J end by 5 bases, with 9 bases between. The germline V gene has CDR1 MNHNY and CDR2 SVGAGI (reference sequence). The CDR3 extends over 13 amino acids. CDR3 sequence: CASTTDDNSPLHF. The CDR3 DNA reads TGTGCCAGCACAACGGACGATAATTCACCCCTCCACTTT.

Comment on this clonotype: Without the conserved terminal phenylalanine or tryptophan, this CDR3 likely stems from a read error. This chain connects TRBV28 to TRBJ1-2, with D uncertain. Germline-derived CDR1 and CDR2 are MDHEN and SYDVKM. The length of the CDR3 is 14 residues. V was clipped by 1 base and J by 3 bases, with 9 bases between them. CDR3 amino acids: CASSLLDADYGYTI. CDR3 bases: TGTGCCAGCAGTTTATTAGACGCTGACTATGGCTACACCATC.

A note on this clonotype: One junction end does not reproduce the germline sequence, and a read error may be involved. V gene TRBV4-1 combines with J gene TRBJ2-1; TRBD2 agrees at 9 bases. Per the germline V gene, CDR1 is MGHRA and CDR2 is YSYEKL. CDR3 size: 21 residues. The CDR3 nucleotides are TGCGCCAGCAGCCAAGGTATCCAGCGGGGGGTTCTACTGAGCTCCTATAATGAGCAGTTCTTC. Amino acid sequence: CASSQGIQRGVLLSSYNEQFF.

Turning to this clonotype: At one end, the junction sequence differs from germline, possibly due to a read error. The chain links TRBV4-2 to TRBJ2-1; a possible D gene is TRBD2 (5 bases). CDR1 is LGHNA, CDR2 YNFKEQ, per germline. The CDR3 runs to 17 residues. CDR3 DNA sequence: TGTGCCAGCAGCCAAACCCCCTTAGCGAGAGCCTACAATGAGCAGCTCTTC. Translating gives CASSQTPLARAYNEQLF.

Concerning this clonotype: This could be a read error, since a much larger clone is one nucleotide away. This chain links TRBV6-5 with TRBJ2-1; 9 bases align to TRBD2. Germline loops: CDR1 MNHEY, CDR2 SVGAGI. This CDR3 contains 16 residues. V gave up 0 bases and J gave up 7 bases; unmatched junction bases: 7. The CDR3 spells CASSYSRGSGGNEQFF. CDR3 coding DNA: TGTGCCAGCAGTTACTCGCGGGGTAGCGGGGGAAATGAGCAGTTCTTC.

Comment on this clonotype: The junction does not match germline at one end; this may be a read error. V usage is TRBV11-2 and J usage is TRBJ2-1, with D unclear. From germline, CDR1 is SGHAT and CDR2 FQNNGV. The CDR3 sequence is 16 residues long. The CDR3 DNA follows: TGTGCCAGCAGCTTAGACGGTGGTTGGGTCAGCGATGAGCAATTCTTC. Protein product: CASSLDGGWVSDEQFF.

Details on this clonotype: At one end the junction does not follow the germline gene, possibly because of a read error. The chain carries TRBV11-2 and TRBJ2-7; D possibly uses TRBD1 or TRBD2 (5 bases each). The CDR3 length is 13 residues. Germline V gene sequence: CDR1 SGHAT, CDR2 FQNNGV. CDR3 sequence reads: CASSLELGVERHF. CDR3 sequence (DNA): TGTGCCAGCAGCTTAGAGCTGGGGGTGGAACGACACTTC.

To note about this clonotype: This may come from a read error, since a much larger clone is one base off. The chain carries TRBV12-3 or TRBV12-4 and TRBJ2-5; D may be TRBD1 (5 bases). Trimming took off 11 bases at V and 1 base at J, with 14 bases between the two ends. The CDR3 has 13 residues. CDR3 amino acids: CAGSRGAQETQYF. The CDR3 DNA follows: TGTGCCGGCTCTCGTGGGGCCCAAGAGACCCAGTACTTC.

With regard to this clonotype: The junction shows a germline mismatch at one end, possibly a read error. The rearrangement uses TRBV14 and TRBJ2-7; no clear D gene. The germline V gene has CDR1 SGHDN and CDR2 FVKESK. The CDR3 sequence is 14 residues long. The CDR3 nucleotides read TGTGCCAGCATCCAATTTCGCCTCCCCTACGAGCAGTATTTC. It is translated as CASIQFRLPYEQYF.

J is TRBJ1-1 and V is TRBV30; possible D gene TRBD1, 6 bases. Germline-derived CDR1 and CDR2 are GTSNPN and SVGIG (reference sequence). This CDR3 has 12 residues. Trimming took off 1 base at V and 5 bases at J, with 8 bases between the two ends. In nucleotides, the CDR3 is TGTGCCTGGAGTGGAGGGGGTACTGAAGCTTTCTTT. It translates to CAWSGGGTEAFF.

This clonotype was recorded only once. A clone one base away is much larger, so this may be a read error. This chain uses TRBV20-1 with TRBJ2-4; D possibly corresponds to TRBD1 (6 bases). The CDR3 covers 15 residues. Per germline, CDR1 DFQATT and CDR2 SNEGSKA (reference sequence). Trimming removed 7 bases at V and 0 bases at J, with 16 bases between. The CDR3, as DNA: TGCAGTGATACAGGACAGCTTTTAGCCAAAAACATTCAGTACTTC. Encoded protein: CSDTGQLLAKNIQYF.

This clonotype was observed a single time. Since no conserved phenylalanine or tryptophan closes the CDR3, a read error is the likely cause. The chain employs TRBV5-6 and TRBJ2-1, with D tentatively TRBD2 (6 bases). The germline gives CDR1 SGHDT, CDR2 YYEEEE. CDR3 length: 13 amino acids. In DNA, the CDR3 is TGCGCCAGCAGCTCGACTAGTTACAATGAGCAGTTCTCC. Its protein is CASSSTSYNEQFS.

This clonotype was seen once. A much larger clone is a single base away; this may be a read error. The rearrangement links TRBV20-1 to TRBJ2-5, with 12 bases that match TRBD2. The junction had 10 bases not matched to a gene; V was cut back by 7 bases and J by 7 bases. The CDR3 is 14 residues long. Germline assignment: CDR1 DFQATT and CDR2 SNEGSKA (reference sequence). The CDR3 nucleotides are TGCAGTGTACTGACTAGCGGGGGCTTTGGGACCCAGTACTTC. This translates into CSVLTSGGFGTQYF.

The chain couples TRBV5-6 to TRBJ1-4; TRBD1 might be the D (6 bases). Germline V gives CDR1 SGHDT, CDR2 YYEEEE. V was cut by 0 bases and J by 7 bases, with 10 bases left in between. This CDR3 has 14 residues. Written as DNA, the CDR3 is TGTGCCAGCAGCTTGGACAGGGAAGGTGAAAAACTGTTTTTT. It encodes CASSLDREGEKLFF.